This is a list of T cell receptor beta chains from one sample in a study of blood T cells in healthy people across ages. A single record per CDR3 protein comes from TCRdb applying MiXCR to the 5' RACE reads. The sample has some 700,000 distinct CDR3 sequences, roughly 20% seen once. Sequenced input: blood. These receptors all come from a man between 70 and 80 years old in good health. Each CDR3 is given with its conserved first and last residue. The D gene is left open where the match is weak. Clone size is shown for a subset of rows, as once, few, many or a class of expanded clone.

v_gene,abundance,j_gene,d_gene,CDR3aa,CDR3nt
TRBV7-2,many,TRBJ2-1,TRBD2,CASSKPGLAFLSYNEQFF,TGTGCCAGCAGCAAGCCGGGACTAGCGTTCCTCTCCTACAATGAGCAGTTCTTC
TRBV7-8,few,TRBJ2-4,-,CASSSVPQNIQYF,TGTGCCAGCAGCAGTGTCCCGCAAAACATTCAGTACTTC
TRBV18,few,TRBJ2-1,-,CASSPGMQKNEQFF,TGTGCCAGCTCTCCCGGGATGCAGAAGAATGAGCAGTTCTTC
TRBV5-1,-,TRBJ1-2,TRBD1,CASSLVGTGGLKREGYTF,TGCGCCAGCAGCTTAGTCGGGACAGGGGGCCTCAAGAGGGAAGGCTACACCTTC
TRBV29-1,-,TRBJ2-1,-,CSAQGGGVNEQFF,TGCAGCGCCCAGGGCGGCGGGGTGAATGAGCAGTTCTTC
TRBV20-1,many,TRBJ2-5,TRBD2,CSARFRGVPQETQYF,TGCAGTGCTAGATTCCGGGGGGTGCCCCAAGAGACCCAGTACTTC
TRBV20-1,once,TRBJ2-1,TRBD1,CSASAGTDNYNEQFF,TGCAGTGCGTCAGCCGGGACAGATAACTACAATGAGCAGTTCTTC
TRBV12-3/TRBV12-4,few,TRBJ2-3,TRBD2,CASSLGEGTRTDTQYF,TGTGCCAGCAGTTTAGGGGAGGGCACACGCACAGATACGCAGTATTTT
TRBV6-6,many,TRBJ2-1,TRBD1,CASRRPTGVDEQFF,TGTGCCAGCAGAAGACCGACAGGGGTCGATGAGCAGTTCTTC
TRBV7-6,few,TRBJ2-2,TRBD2,CASSPTSSPGELFF,TGTGCCAGCAGCCCGACTAGCTCCCCCGGGGAGCTGTTTTTT
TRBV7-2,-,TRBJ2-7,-,CASSSSGQASYEQYF,TGTGCCAGCAGCTCTAGCGGACAGGCCTCCTACGAGCAGTACTTC
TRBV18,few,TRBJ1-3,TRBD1,CASSLIVRDSSTSGNTIYF,TGCGCCAGCTCACTTATCGTCCGGGACAGTTCTACCTCTGGAAACACCATATATTTT
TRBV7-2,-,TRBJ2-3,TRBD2,CASSFHRGGSTDTQYF,TGTGCCAGCAGCTTCCATCGGGGGGGTAGCACAGATACGCAGTATTTT
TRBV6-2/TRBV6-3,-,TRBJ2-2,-,CAIRRRVDTGELFF,TGTGCCATCCGGAGAAGGGTCGACACCGGGGAGCTGTTTTTT
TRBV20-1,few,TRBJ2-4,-,CSLHLETKNIQYF,TGCAGTCTCCATCTTGAAACCAAAAACATTCAGTACTTC